This T cell receptor (beta chain) emerged from a study of blood T cell repertoires in COVID-19. Using immunoSEQ multiplex PCR, the repertoire was profiled, and TCRdb retains in-frame clones only, with some absent. The sample gives about 250,000 clones, 86% of which show up once; around 2.9% is in the top ten. V dropped 9 bases and J dropped 5; count of bases not matched to a gene: 15. The CDR3 loop spans 15 amino acids. Germline CDR1 SGHRS, CDR2 YFSETQ. This TCR was recovered from a woman aged 25-40 years with active or convalescent COVID-19. Sequenced material: peripheral blood. V usage is TRBV5-1 and J usage is TRBJ2-5; TRBD1 aligns across 8 bases. Here the CDR3 reads CATGTGLLGRETQYF. CDR3 DNA sequence: TGCGCCACCGGGACAGGTCTTCTAGGGAGGGAGACCCAGTACTTC.